One and the same sample provided the 30 T cell receptor beta chains below, sequenced in a study of T cell changes during pregnancy in multiple sclerosis (dated by TCRdb to between 2019 and 2020). Library method: the immunoSEQ multiplex PCR assay. TCRdb obtained this table from immuneACCESS and retained in-frame rearrangements with V and J assigned. These tables miss some clones; where compared with another copy, unresolved V genes account for less than half of the shortfall, and the remainder is unexplained. This sample gives some 47,000 clones in total; roughly 96% of them show up just once. 0.85% to 1% of the sample is taken by the ten largest. This sample comprised peripheral blood, obtained in the second trimester of pregnancy. The source is a female donor with multiple sclerosis, enrolled in a pregnancy study.

The chain joins TRBV5-1 to TRBJ2-5; no firm D call. There are 15 residues in the CDR3. CDR1 and CDR2 from the germline V gene are SGHRS and YFSETQ. The germline V and J ends were trimmed by 4 bases and 4 bases, with 17 bases remaining between them. The CDR3 loop reads CASSGTGVMGETQYF. The CDR3 bases are TGCGCCAGCAGCGGTACGGGTGTAATGGGAGAGACCCAGTACTTC. Together with reference TRBV5-1 and TRBJ2-5, the CDR3 gives the full variable domain: KAGVTQTPRYLIKTRGQQVTLSCSPISGHRSVSWYQQTPGQGLQFLFEYFSETQRNKGNFPGRFSGRQFSNSRSEMNVSTLELGDSALYLCASSGTGVMGETQYFGPGTRLLVL.

Comment on this clone: Other DNA variants within this sample encode the same CDR3. The V gene is TRBV5-8, the J gene TRBJ1-2, with 11 bases matching TRBD1. In germline, CDR1 is SGHTS, CDR2 YDEGEE. The CDR3 spans 15 residues. V was clipped by 2 bases and J by 2 bases; unmatched bases: 2. CDR3 amino acids: CASSFWTGGNYGYTF. The CDR3 nucleotides read TGTGCCAGCAGCTTCTGGACAGGGGGCAACTATGGCTACACCTTC.

On this clone itself: The junction does not match germline at one end; this may be a read error. V is TRBV18 and J is TRBJ2-7; tentative D call: TRBD1 (5 bases). This CDR3 region has 15 residues. Looked up from germline, CDR1 is KGHSH and CDR2 is LQKENI. CDR3 sequence: CASSPCRKGSCEQYF. As DNA, the CDR3 is TGTGCCAGCTCACCATGCCGGAAGGGGTCCTGCGAGCAGTACTTC.

DNA of the CDR3: TGTGCCAGCAGTGAAGGAGGGGATTCGGCGGGGGCTTTCTTT. Protein product: CASSEGGDSAGAFF. The chain couples TRBV6-1 to TRBJ1-1; a possible D gene is TRBD1 (5 bases). CDR3 length: 14 residues. Germline V gene sequence: CDR1 MNHNS, CDR2 SASEGT. Between the trimmed V and J ends, which lost 1 base and 11 bases, there was a span of 17 bases.

This clone was seen once. The V and J genes are TRBV9 and TRBJ2-2; a weak D match, TRBD2 (7 bases). CDR1 and CDR2 (germline): SGDLS, YYNGEE. The V end was cut by 0 bases, the J end by 4 bases, with 13 bases between. This CDR3 contains 16 residues. In DNA, the CDR3 is TGTGCCAGCAGCGTAGTAGGGGGGGCGCCCACCGGGGAGCTGTTTTTT. This gives the protein CASSVVGGAPTGELFF.

The rearrangement joins TRBV4-1 to TRBJ2-1; D remains unclear. The CDR3 consists of 15 residues. CDR1 and CDR2 from the germline V gene are MGHRA and YSYEKL. The V end was cut by 4 bases, the J end by 0 bases, with 10 bases between. The CDR3 DNA sequence: TGCGCCAGCAGCCGAGTAGAGTACTCCTACAATGAGCAGTTCTTC. Translating it yields CASSRVEYSYNEQFF.

V gene TRBV15 combines with J gene TRBJ1-1; the match to TRBD1 covers 11 bases. The CDR3 is made up of 19 amino acids. Losses at the gene ends were 0 bases for V and 5 bases for J; bases not matched to a gene: 14. The germline V gene has CDR1 LNHNV and CDR2 YYDKDF (reference sequence). The CDR3 sequence is CATSRDGNPGTGGGTEAFF. The CDR3 DNA reads TGTGCCACCAGCAGAGATGGAAATCCCGGGACAGGGGGAGGTACTGAAGCTTTCTTT.

The gene calls are TRBV28 and TRBJ1-5; TRBD1 aligns across 10 bases. This CDR3 has 16 amino acids. V dropped 0 bases and J dropped 6; count of bases not matched to a gene: 5. Germline-derived CDR1 and CDR2 are MDHEN and SYDVKM. CDR3 DNA: TGTGCCAGCAGTTTATGGGCCGGACAGGGGGGTCAGCCCCAGCATTTT. Protein product: CASSLWAGQGGQPQHF.

This chain uses TRBV2 with TRBJ2-5; 8 bases map to TRBD1. This CDR3 region has 11 residues. V lost 9 bases and J lost 4; bases outside the gene matches: 1. Germline lookup yields CDR1 SNHLY and CDR2 FYNNEI. CDR3 residues: CASDRGETQYF. The CDR3 nucleotides read TGTGCCAGTGACAGGGGAGAGACCCAGTACTTC.

The rearrangement uses TRBV19 and TRBJ2-2, with D perhaps TRBD1 (5 bases). The V end lost 6 bases, the J end lost 2 bases, and 13 bases lay between the germline ends. Germline loops: CDR1 LNHDA, CDR2 SQIVND (reference sequence). The CDR3 contains 15 residues. CDR3 region: CASSEQGINTGELFF. For the CDR3, the DNA is TGTGCCAGTAGCGAGCAGGGAATAAACACCGGGGAGCTGTTTTTT.

The chain employs TRBV5-5 and TRBJ2-1; 9 bases are a match to TRBD2. Germline V gene lookup returns CDR1 SGHKS and CDR2 YYEKEE (reference sequence). Trimming took 2 bases from V and 0 from J; bases not matched to a gene: 3. The CDR3 is 16 residues long. The CDR3 coding sequence is TGTGCCAGCAGCTTAGCGGGAGGCTACTCCTACAATGAGCAGTTCTTC. This encodes CASSLAGGYSYNEQFF.

The rearrangement joins TRBV5-4 to TRBJ1-1; D gene ambiguous. CDR3 length equals 15 residues. Trimming removed 4 bases at V and 4 bases at J, with 17 bases between. From germline, CDR1 is SGHNT and CDR2 YYREEE (reference sequence). CDR3 sequence (DNA): TGTGCCAGCAGCCAGGCGCTACCGGCGAGCACTGAAGCTTTCTTT. It yields the protein CASSQALPASTEAFF.

The J gene is TRBJ2-1, the V gene TRBV2; D perhaps matches TRBD2 (7 bases). CDR3 length: 15 amino acids. V lost 1 base and J 8 bases, leaving 15 bases between the germline ends. CDR1 is SNHLY, CDR2 FYNNEI, per germline. CDR3 protein: CASSEEGGGPYEQFF. In DNA, the CDR3 is TGTGCCAGCAGTGAAGAGGGGGGAGGGCCCTATGAGCAGTTCTTC.

The chain recombines TRBV5-6 with TRBJ2-1, with 8 bases lining up with TRBD2. This CDR3 contains 14 residues. The V gene's germline CDR1 is SGHDT and CDR2 YYEEEE. Losses at the gene ends were 2 bases for V and 12 bases for J; bases not matched to a gene: 10. This CDR3 reads CASSLPPGLGRQFF. The CDR3 coding sequence is TGTGCCAGCAGCTTACCGCCGGGACTAGGAAGGCAGTTCTTC.

This chain uses TRBV18 with TRBJ2-3, with TRBD2 matching 15 bases. The V gene end was trimmed by 8 bases and the J gene end by 4 bases; junction bases not matched to a gene: 4. Germline V lookup: CDR1 KGHSH, CDR2 LQKENI. This CDR3 spans 15 amino acids. The CDR3 sequence: CASPGLAGGADTQYF. In nucleotides, the CDR3 is TGTGCCAGCCCGGGACTAGCGGGAGGAGCAGATACGCAGTATTTT.

V is TRBV28 and J is TRBJ1-2; tentative D call: TRBD1 (5 bases). V was cut by 2 bases and J by 8 bases, with 6 bases left in between. The CDR3 contains 11 residues. Per germline, CDR1 MDHEN and CDR2 SYDVKM. The CDR3 reads CASSLQGGYTF. In nucleotides, the CDR3 is TGTGCCAGCAGTTTACAGGGCGGCTACACCTTC.

The chain links TRBV19 to TRBJ2-1; TRBD1 is a possible D gene (5 bases). This CDR3 has 14 amino acids. The germline gives CDR1 LNHDA, CDR2 SQIVND (reference sequence). The V gene lost 7 bases and the J gene lost 8 bases, with 18 bases spanning the gap. This CDR3 is CASTHIGVRHEQFF. DNA of the CDR3: TGTGCCAGTACGCACATAGGGGTCCGCCATGAGCAGTTCTTC.

This rearrangement joins TRBV6-5 to TRBJ1-2, with 7 bases matching TRBD1. The ends lost 1 base at V and 2 bases at J; junction bases unmatched: 1. This CDR3 is built from 14 residues. The germline gives CDR1 MNHEY, CDR2 SVGAGI. In nucleotides, the CDR3 is TGTGCCAGCAGTTACTTGGACAGGAACTATGGCTACACCTTC. It encodes CASSYLDRNYGYTF.

V usage is TRBV28 and J usage is TRBJ2-1; 9 bases align to TRBD1. V lost 6 bases, J lost 7 bases, and 19 bases stayed unmatched. CDR3 length: 18 residues. Germline-derived CDR1 and CDR2 are MDHEN and SYDVKM. The CDR3 here is CASRHTRDRVGYMNEQFF. In DNA form, the CDR3 reads TGTGCCAGCAGACACACCCGGGACAGGGTGGGGTACATGAATGAGCAGTTCTTC.

The chain joins TRBV28 to TRBJ2-5; 8 bases agree with TRBD1. The CDR3 is 15 amino acids. From germline, CDR1 is MDHEN and CDR2 SYDVKM. The V gene end was trimmed by 5 bases and the J gene end by 1 base; junction bases not matched to a gene: 6. CDR3 region: CASSDRQGFQETQYF. The DNA for the CDR3 is TGTGCCAGCAGTGACCGACAGGGGTTCCAAGAGACCCAGTACTTC.

The genes are TRBV2 and TRBJ1-4; no firm D call. Per the germline V gene, CDR1 is SNHLY and CDR2 is FYNNEI. The CDR3 totals 16 residues. Trimming cost V 7 bases and J 0 bases, with 15 bases left between them. CDR3 region: CASKKVAGATNEKLFF. CDR3 nucleotide sequence: TGTGCCAGCAAAAAGGTCGCGGGAGCAACTAATGAAAAACTGTTTTTT.

V usage is TRBV7-6 and J usage is TRBJ2-1, with 13 bases identical to TRBD2. Germline-derived CDR1 and CDR2 are SGHVS and FNYEAQ. This CDR3 has 20 amino acids. V lost 4 bases, J lost 5 bases, and 17 bases stayed unmatched. CDR3 in amino acids: CASSSPVGLAGILNDNEQFF. The CDR3 DNA reads as TGTGCCAGCAGCTCTCCGGTGGGACTAGCGGGAATCCTCAACGACAATGAGCAGTTCTTC.

CDR3 DNA sequence: TGCGCCAGCAGTTGGGACATATCAAATCCAATGAACACTGAAGCTTTCTTT. This gives the protein CASSWDISNPMNTEAFF. J is TRBJ1-1 and V is TRBV5-1, with D possibly TRBD1 on 6 matching bases. CDR1 SGHRS and CDR2 YFSETQ come from the germline V gene. Deletions cut 5 bases from V and 0 bases from J, with 20 bases between. The length of the CDR3 is 17 residues.

The chain couples TRBV29-1 to TRBJ2-3; TRBD2 aligns across 9 bases. CDR1 SQVTM and CDR2 ANQGSEA come from the germline V gene. J was trimmed by 3 bases and V by 5 bases; bases with no gene match: 3. The CDR3 is made up of 13 amino acids. The CDR3 sequence: CSVRLAATDTQYF. The CDR3 DNA follows: TGCAGCGTTCGACTAGCGGCAACAGATACGCAGTATTTT.

The chain couples TRBV6-5 to TRBJ2-7; D might be TRBD1 (6 bases). Germline assignment: CDR1 MNHEY and CDR2 SVGAGI. This CDR3 is 15 amino acids long. V was shortened by 0 bases and J by 2 bases, with 11 bases between the two germline ends. This CDR3 is CASSYSGAGTYEQYF. In nucleotides, the CDR3 is TGTGCCAGCAGTTACTCGGGGGCTGGAACCTACGAGCAGTACTTC.

The chain employs TRBV23-1 and TRBJ2-3, with D possibly matching TRBD2 (6 bases). TRBV23-1 is an open reading frame, and its role is uncertain. Trimming removed 5 bases from V and 3 bases from J, with 21 bases in between. This CDR3 spans 17 amino acids. The CDR3 nucleotides read TGCGCCAGCAGTTCCCGGGTCTACAACCGGGGGACAGATACGCAGTATTTT. This sequence encodes CASSSRVYNRGTDTQYF.

This clone appeared a single time. This chain connects TRBV7-9 to TRBJ2-7; D remains ambiguous. CDR3 length equals 13 residues. The germline V and J ends were trimmed by 6 bases and 1 base, with 10 bases remaining between them. CDR1 is SEHNR and CDR2 is FQNEAQ in the germline V gene (reference sequence). CDR3 loop: CASRSTESYEQYF. In DNA form, the CDR3 reads TGTGCCAGCAGGTCCACAGAGTCCTACGAGCAGTACTTC.

V gene TRBV5-5 combines with J gene TRBJ1-2; weak D call: TRBD1 (5 bases). CDR1 is SGHKS, CDR2 YYEKEE, per germline (reference sequence). V lost 4 bases and J 3 bases, leaving 13 bases between the germline ends. This CDR3 is 14 amino acids long. Written as DNA, the CDR3 is TGTGCCAGCAGCGCGGGGGGTAACTACTATGGCTACACCTTC. Translating it yields CASSAGGNYYGYTF.

J is TRBJ1-5 and V is TRBV6-6; 8 nucleotides line up with TRBD1. Germline values: CDR1 MNHNY, CDR2 SVGAGI (reference sequence). V was clipped by 3 bases and J by 7 bases; unmatched bases: 5. This CDR3 is 14 amino acids long. The CDR3 region is CASSYGGQAQPQHF. CDR3 sequence (DNA): TGTGCCAGCAGTTATGGGGGACAGGCCCAGCCCCAGCATTTT.

This clone has only one observation. The V and J genes are TRBV5-1 and TRBJ1-2; 7 nucleotides match TRBD1. After removal of 1 base from V and 4 bases from J, the junction contained 7 bases not matched to a gene. Germline V gene lookup returns CDR1 SGHRS and CDR2 YFSETQ. The CDR3 has 15 amino acids. CDR3 loop: CASSLPRQGGYGYTF. Here the CDR3 DNA reads TGCGCCAGCAGCTTGCCACGACAGGGAGGCTATGGCTACACCTTC.